The entry that follows covers one T cell receptor (beta chain) sequence. The antigen remains unidentified. Researchers partitioned CD4+ cells into CD45RA+ naive and CD45RA-negative memory subsets. This was a deep-level run. Libraries were prepared by immunoSEQ multiplex PCR; TCRdb keeps only in-frame clonotypes and omits some of them. The sample carries some 2.3 million clones, about 92% recorded once. This entry is derived from a study of shared clonotypes between healthy human individuals. Study observations and caveats: Limitation of the genetic and exposure-history diversity represented came from the few donors. For sorted subsets, rarefaction showed incomplete sequencing despite large depth.

V was pared by 3 bases and J by 4 bases, with 11 bases between. The germline CDR1 and CDR2 sequences are SGHDT and YYEEEE. The CDR3 is 13 amino acids. V usage is TRBV5-6 and J usage is TRBJ2-7; D unclear. Sequencing was carried out using naive CD4+ T cells from PBMCs. Indicated subset: CD45RA+ positively selected. The TCR comes from a man younger than 35 in good health. Some clones in this sample may be carry-over from other donors' samples. CDR3 region: CASSWAWDYEQYF. CDR3 nucleotide sequence: TGTGCCAGCAGCTGGGCATGGGATTACGAGCAGTACTTC.